The sequence of this TCR beta chain was determined in a study of blood T cell repertoires in COVID-19 (TCRdb year 2020). As for the study more broadly: The collaborator samples originated in the United States, Italy and Spain and spanned the acute and convalescent phases of COVID-19. The samples were drawn from the first 160 participants of the ongoing ImmuneRACE study and from 1,254 subjects provided by 6 global collaborators. The material from the prospective study consisted of cDNA or gDNA derived from T cells, B-cell-depleted T cells, or PBMCs. The repertoires were released in a freely available public database intended as a resource for research on the immune response to SARS-CoV-2. HLA class I and class II types, where available, came from metadata supplied by the sample provider rather than from assay-based typing. Deeply sampled blood TCRbeta repertoires from subjects exposed to, actively infected with, or recovered from COVID-19 were included in the dataset. Nearly every sample came with metadata listing a de-identified subject ID, COVID-19 status, age in years and sex. What the study reported, not specific to this receptor: Clinical and demographic metadata were provided uncurated, with the amount varying by source and participant.

Remarks on this clone: Its antigen is still unknown. Base quality data are lacking; no much larger clone is found one base away.

TCRbeta CDR3 regions were amplified from genomic DNA using the immunoSEQ Assay, a bias-controlled multiplex PCR. The study's own analysis went as follows. Within the assay, amplification of reference gene primers was used to estimate how many nucleated cells each sample contained. To quantify the absolute abundance of each unique TCRbeta CDR3 rearrangement, sequence reads were collapsed and filtered. For each sample, productive Simpson clonality was calculated as the square root of Simpson's diversity index over productive rearrangements. Held by TCRdb, this immuneACCESS table contains in-frame sequences only and omits some clones. Under half of the omission traces to an unresolved V gene where checked; the cause of the rest is unknown. D and trimming come from the DNA, and the V and J calls and clone size come from that table. This sample has about 170,000 clones in its table, and 84% of those were observed once. Of the sample, roughly a tenth falls within the top ten clones.

Whole blood was collected in K2EDTA tubes by collaborating institutions according to the institutions' own protocols. For TCRbeta analysis, collaborator samples were shipped as frozen whole blood, as isolated PBMCs, or as DNA extracted from either sample type. The specimen was peripheral blood. The clonotype originates from a man aged 70 or older with active or convalescent COVID-19.

The CDR3 corresponds to CASSPTRTDFQETQYF. In nucleotides, the sequence is TGTGCCAGCTCACCCACCCGGACAGACTTCCAAGAGACCCAGTACTTC. The rearrangement combines TRBV18 with TRBJ2-5; a tentative D match to TRBD1 spans 6 bases. The germline V gene gives CDR1 as KGHSH and CDR2 as LQKENI. The CDR3 spans 16 residues, from the cysteine through the phenylalanine. Just the 48-base CDR3 DNA is kept, in frame starting at base 1. At the junction V is shortened by 3 bases and J by 1 base, with 15 bases in between.